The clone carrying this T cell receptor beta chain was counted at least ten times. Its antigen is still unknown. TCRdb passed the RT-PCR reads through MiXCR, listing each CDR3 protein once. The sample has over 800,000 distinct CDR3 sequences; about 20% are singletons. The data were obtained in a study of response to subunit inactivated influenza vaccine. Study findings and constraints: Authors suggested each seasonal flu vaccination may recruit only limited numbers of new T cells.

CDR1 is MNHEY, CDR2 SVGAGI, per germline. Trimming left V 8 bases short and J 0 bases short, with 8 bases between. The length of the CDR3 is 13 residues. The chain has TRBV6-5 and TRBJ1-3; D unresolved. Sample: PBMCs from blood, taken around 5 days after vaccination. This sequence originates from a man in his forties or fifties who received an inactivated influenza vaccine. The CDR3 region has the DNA TGTGCCAGCCTAGCTTACTCTGGAAACACCATATATTTT. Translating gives CASLAYSGNTIYF.